This TCR beta chain was identified during a study of blood T cell repertoires in COVID-19 (dated by TCRdb to the early 2020s). With respect to the entire study: Collaborator samples came from the United States, Italy and Spain and covered acute and convalescent phases of COVID-19. The prospective study material was composed of cDNA or gDNA derived from T cells, B-cell-depleted T cells, or PBMCs. The dataset comprised deeply sampled blood TCRbeta repertoires from subjects exposed to, actively infected with, or recovered from COVID-19. The repertoires were released in a freely available public database intended as a resource for research on the immune response to SARS-CoV-2. Samples came from the ongoing ImmuneRACE study (first 160 participants) plus 1,254 subjects from 6 global collaborators. A de-identified subject ID, COVID-19 status, age in years and sex were almost always included in the sample metadata. Where HLA class I and class II types were available, the types were taken from metadata supplied by the sample provider, not from assay-based typing.

TCRbeta CDR3 regions were amplified from genomic DNA using the immunoSEQ Assay, a bias-controlled multiplex PCR. In the original analysis: The number of nucleated cells in each sample was estimated from the amplification of reference gene primers within the assay. Sequence reads were collapsed and filtered to measure the absolute abundance of every unique TCRbeta CDR3 rearrangement. For each sample, productive Simpson clonality was calculated as the square root of Simpson's diversity index over productive rearrangements. Imported from immuneACCESS, the table was reduced by TCRdb to in-frame sequences with V and J called. These copies leave out some clones; in studies compared against another copy, an unresolved V gene accounts for under half, and the cause of the remainder is not known. The D gene and trimming were derived from the DNA, and the V and J assignments and clone size from that table. The sample table shows 300,000 to 400,000 clones, and roughly 87% are seen once. The ten largest clones represent roughly 1% of the sample.

About this clone: Its specific antigen is unknown. There are no base qualities to consult, and no much larger clone falls within one base.

Participants in the prospective study were enrolled through a virtual design, were aged roughly 18 to 100 years, and lived in 24 United States geographic areas. In the prospective study, participants were assigned to cohorts based on the clinical history participants reported in a screening survey and a study questionnaire. Recovered participants in ImmuneRACE Cohort 3 were defined as having two consecutive negative NP/OP PCR tests, clearance from a healthcare professional, or resolution of symptoms. In the prospective study, whole blood, serum and a nasopharyngeal or oropharyngeal swab were collected from each participant by mobile phlebotomists. Participants in the prospective study had the option to provide additional blood draws and questionnaires over a roughly 2-month period. Before DNA extraction, prospective study blood samples were shipped either frozen or at room temperature. Broad study findings and their caveats: The amount of clinical and demographic metadata varied by source and participant and was provided uncurated.

V loses 7 bases of germline sequence and J loses 7 bases, and the interval between the two ends is 11 bases. Looking up the germline V gene (reference sequence) yields CDR1 SEHNR and CDR2 FQNEAQ. The CDR3, cysteine through phenylalanine, is 13 amino acids long. CDR3 DNA only is kept here, 39 bases in frame from base 1. The source material was PBMCs or T cells enriched from blood (not recorded which). The chain is encoded by TRBV7-9 joined to TRBJ1-6; a tentative D match to TRBD1 spans 6 bases. The receptor's source is a young woman who had recovered from COVID-19. The bases read TGTGCCAGCAAGGACGGACAGAATTCACCCCTCCACTTT. Translated, this is CASKDGQNSPLHF.